The 18 T cell receptor beta chains below come from one sample, sequenced in a study of radiation and T cells in renal cell carcinoma. Noted time point: baseline pretreatment blood. Treatment of the sample: 15 Gy SBRT to primary tumor, nephrectomy 4 weeks later. Clones were sequenced by immunoSEQ multiplex PCR, and TCRdb holds only the in-frame ones, with some missing. The sample contains about 130,000 clones, about four fifths of which appear only once. The input for sequencing was blood, taken from a patient whose treatment included radiotherapy and nephrectomy. The receptors here all came from a woman aged 55 to 70 with renal cell carcinoma.

V gene TRBV5-4 combines with J gene TRBJ1-3, with a possible D match to TRBD1 (5 bases). Germline CDR1 and CDR2: SGHNT and YYREEE (reference sequence). Trimming removed 0 bases from V and 4 bases from J, with 14 bases in between. There are 16 residues in the CDR3. CDR3: CASSLAPPGIGNTIYF. In nucleotides, the CDR3 is TGTGCCAGCAGCTTGGCCCCACCAGGGATAGGAAACACCATATATTTT.

V gene TRBV19 combines with J gene TRBJ2-5, with 11 positions matching TRBD1. CDR1 LNHDA and CDR2 SQIVND come from the germline V gene (reference sequence). Trimming removed 1 base from V and 5 bases from J; junction bases left unmatched: 3. This CDR3 spans 15 amino acids. CDR3 residues: CASSIVGTGGETQYF. CDR3 DNA: TGTGCCAGTAGTATAGTGGGGACAGGGGGGGAGACCCAGTACTTC.

The V gene is TRBV9, the J gene TRBJ2-7, with unresolved D. The CDR3 runs 16 residues. V was pared by 2 bases and J by 0 bases, with 15 bases between. In germline, CDR1 is SGDLS, CDR2 YYNGEE. The CDR3 nucleotides read TGTGCCAGCAGCGTTATGATCGACGGCCTCTCCTACGAGCAGTACTTC. This translates into CASSVMIDGLSYEQYF. Supplemented by reference TRBV9 and TRBJ2-7, the full variable domain reads DSGVTQTPKHLITATGQRVTLRCSPRSGDLSVYWYQQSLDQGLQFLIQYYNGEERAKGNILERFSAQQFPDLHSELNLSSLELGDSALYFCASSVMIDGLSYEQYFGPGTRLTVT.

Here the CDR3 DNA reads TGTGCCAGCAGCTTAGGCCCAGGGTACAATCAGCCCCAGCATTTT. Translating it yields CASSLGPGYNQPQHF. This chain connects TRBV7-2 to TRBJ1-5, with D possibly matching TRBD1 (5 bases). The CDR3 is 15 amino acids. CDR1 is SGHTA, CDR2 FQGNSA, per germline. Trimming cost V 1 base and J 3 bases, with 10 bases left between them.

J is TRBJ2-4 and V is TRBV7-2, with 14 bases identical to TRBD2. V lost 1 base to trimming and J lost 4 bases; unmatched junction nucleotides: 9. This CDR3 contains 19 residues. Germline V lookup: CDR1 SGHTA, CDR2 FQGNSA. The CDR3 region is CASSLGGLAGETTKNIQYF. Here the CDR3 DNA reads TGTGCCAGCAGCTTAGGGGGACTAGCGGGAGAAACAACTAAAAACATTCAGTACTTC.

The chain joins TRBV7-2 to TRBJ2-3; D gene unclear. V lost 5 bases and J 2 bases, leaving 5 bases between the germline ends. This CDR3 has 12 residues. The germline V gene has CDR1 SGHTA and CDR2 FQGNSA. Written as DNA, the CDR3 is TGTGCCAGCAGCACATCCACAGATACGCAGTATTTT. Amino acids: CASSTSTDTQYF.

The V and J genes are TRBV4-3 and TRBJ1-6, with D unresolved. The V end lost 0 bases, the J end lost 6 bases, and 6 bases lay between the germline ends. CDR1 is LGHNA and CDR2 is YSLEER in the germline V gene. The CDR3 covers 14 residues. The CDR3 spells CASSQDYPNSPLHF. CDR3 in DNA: TGCGCCAGCAGCCAAGATTACCCTAATTCACCCCTCCACTTT.

V and J are TRBV19 and TRBJ1-5, with 9 bases aligning to TRBD1. CDR1 is LNHDA, CDR2 SQIVND, per germline (reference sequence). The J segment lost 7 bases and the V segment lost 5 bases, leaving 9 bases of the junction unmatched. The CDR3 runs to 15 residues. CDR3 sequence: CASSALEGTGQPQHF. CDR3 coding DNA: TGTGCCAGTAGTGCCCTTGAGGGGACAGGGCAGCCCCAGCATTTT.

The CDR3 nucleotides read TGTGCCAGTAGTCCACAGACAGGGGCAGACTATGGCTACACCTTC. Translated, it gives CASSPQTGADYGYTF. The chain carries TRBV19 and TRBJ1-2, with 8 bases identical to TRBD1. Germline lookup yields CDR1 LNHDA and CDR2 SQIVND (reference sequence). The CDR3 consists of 15 residues. After removal of 5 bases from V and 3 bases from J, the junction contained 8 bases not matched to a gene.

This chain uses TRBV7-3 with TRBJ2-4, with D possibly matching TRBD2 (6 bases). V was shortened by 1 base and J by 8 bases, with 12 bases between the two germline ends. The germline V gene encodes CDR1 SGHTA and CDR2 FQGTGA. The CDR3 contains 14 residues. DNA for the CDR3: TGTGCCAGCAGCTTAAATGGGGGAGGAGACATTCAGTACTTC. As protein: CASSLNGGGDIQYF. The whole variable domain, remainder taken from reference TRBV7-3 and TRBJ2-4, is GAGVSQTPSNKVTEKGKYVELRCDPISGHTALYWYRQSLGQGPEFLIYFQGTGAADDSGLPNDRFFAVRPEGSVSTLKIQRTERGDSAVYLCASSLNGGGDIQYFGAGTRLSVL.

The chain is built from TRBV6-5 and TRBJ1-5; the D gene is possibly TRBD1 (6 bases). In germline, CDR1 is MNHEY, CDR2 SVGAGI. CDR3 size: 15 residues. V lost 0 bases and J lost 4, with 10 bases in between. CDR3 loop: CASSYSAGANQPQHF. The CDR3 DNA sequence: TGTGCCAGCAGTTACTCGGCAGGGGCTAATCAGCCCCAGCATTTT.

The chain is built from TRBV7-2 and TRBJ2-1; 13 bases fit TRBD2. Germline CDR1 and CDR2: SGHTA and FQGNSA. This CDR3 contains 15 residues. J gave up 7 bases and V 1 base, and 1 base lay outside the gene matches. In nucleotides, the CDR3 is TGTGCCAGCAGCTTAGGACTAGCGGGGGGAAATGAGCAGTTCTTC. Translating gives CASSLGLAGGNEQFF.

The chain uses TRBV5-4 and TRBJ1-2; a possible D gene is TRBD1 (5 bases). From germline, CDR1 is SGHNT and CDR2 YYREEE (reference sequence). V lost 0 bases, J lost 7 bases, and 13 bases lay in between. This CDR3 contains 14 residues. The CDR3 loop reads CASSLEGVVGGYTF. Written as DNA, the CDR3 is TGTGCCAGCAGCTTGGAAGGGGTAGTGGGTGGCTACACCTTC.

The chain has TRBV7-2 and TRBJ1-1; tentatively, D is TRBD1 (5 bases). This CDR3 has 15 amino acids. Germline V gene sequence: CDR1 SGHTA, CDR2 FQGNSA. V shed 5 bases and J shed 1 base, with 14 bases lying between them. In DNA form, the CDR3 reads TGTGCCAGCAGCCCGCTAACAGGCGGGAACACTGAAGCTTTCTTT. Translated, it gives CASSPLTGGNTEAFF.

The chain is built from TRBV5-1 and TRBJ1-2, with unresolved D. The V gene lost 1 base and the J gene lost 0 bases, with 7 bases spanning the gap. The CDR3 sequence is 14 residues long. Germline CDR1 is SGHRS and CDR2 is YFSETQ. CDR3 sequence reads: CASSLNPSNYGYTF. CDR3 sequence (DNA): TGCGCCAGCAGCTTGAATCCGTCTAACTATGGCTACACCTTC.

The rearrangement uses TRBV28 and TRBJ2-2; D remains unclear. CDR1 MDHEN and CDR2 SYDVKM come from the germline V gene. The CDR3 runs 15 residues. V was cut by 3 bases and J by 1 base, with 9 bases left in between. The DNA of the CDR3 is TGTGCCAGCAGTTTTCCCGGCGGGAACACCGGGGAGCTGTTTTTT. Translating gives CASSFPGGNTGELFF.

The rearrangement links TRBV7-2 to TRBJ1-3; D remains unclear. V lost 2 bases, J lost 2 bases, and 7 bases lay in between. This CDR3 has 14 amino acids. Germline CDR1 is SGHTA and CDR2 is FQGNSA. The CDR3 is CASSLQVAGNTIYF. As DNA, the CDR3 is TGTGCCAGCAGCTTACAGGTTGCTGGAAACACCATATATTTT.

This rearrangement joins TRBV9 to TRBJ2-2; 9 bases line up with TRBD2. V lost 0 bases, J lost 4 bases, and 10 bases stayed unmatched. The germline V gene has CDR1 SGDLS and CDR2 YYNGEE. The CDR3 runs to 18 residues. The CDR3 nucleotides are TGTGCCAGCAGCGTAGCTGGCGGGAGGGCCTCTCTCACCGGGGAGCTGTTTTTT. Amino acids: CASSVAGGRASLTGELFF. The whole variable domain, filled in from reference TRBV9 and TRBJ2-2, reads DSGVTQTPKHLITATGQRVTLRCSPRSGDLSVYWYQQSLDQGLQFLIQYYNGEERAKGNILERFSAQQFPDLHSELNLSSLELGDSALYFCASSVAGGRASLTGELFFGEGSRLTVL.